This is a list of T cell receptor beta chains from one sample in a study of molecular identifiers for immune sequencing clone quantification. Via MiXCR, TCRdb re-called the PCR reads, giving one row per CDR3 protein. The data contain hundreds of thousands of distinct CDR3 sequences, just under 20% of them singletons. Sequencing was performed on naive CD8+ T cells from blood, with Jurkat cell RNA spiked in. The receptor set was obtained from a human donor in good health. Some libraries in this study had Jurkat cell RNA spiked in. Both conserved end residues are part of each CDR3. D genes are given only for firm matches. The listing skips clone size in some rows; elsewhere it reads once, few, many or a size class.

j_gene | abundance | d_gene | v_gene | CDR3nt | CDR3aa
TRBJ1-1 | many | NA | TRBV27 | TGTGCCAGCAGTTTATCCACAGGGATGAACACTGAAGCTTTCTTT | CASSLSTGMNTEAFF
TRBJ2-3 | few | NA | TRBV19 | TGTGCCAGTAGTATAGGAGGGGCCACAGATACGCAGTATTTT | CASSIGGATDTQYF
TRBJ2-5 | few | NA | TRBV11-2 | TGTGCCAGCAACCACCCGCTAGTGAATCAAGAGACCCAGTACTTC | CASNHPLVNQETQYF
TRBJ2-3 | many | TRBD2 | TRBV29-1 | TGCACCGCCGGGGGGGTCCGCACAGATACGCAGTATTTT | CTAGGVRTDTQYF
TRBJ2-7 | many | TRBD1 | TRBV20-1 | TGCAGTGCTAGAGATCTTGTGGGGACAGATAACTACGAGCAGTACTTC | CSARDLVGTDNYEQYF
TRBJ2-7 | NA | TRBD1 | TRBV19 | TGTGCCAGTAGTAGCGCGGGACAGGGTTTATACGAGCAGTACTTC | CASSSAGQGLYEQYF
TRBJ1-1 | many | NA | TRBV19 | TGTGCCAGTAACCTCGGCTCGAACACTGAAGCTTTCTTT | CASNLGSNTEAFF
TRBJ2-7 | few | NA | TRBV15 | TGTGCCACCAGCAGAGGAGCAGAGACCTACGAGCAGTACTTC | CATSRGAETYEQYF
TRBJ2-6 | many | NA | TRBV6-2/TRBV6-3 | TGTGCCAGCACCCCCCCAGGAGGACCTGGGGCCAACGTCCTGACTTTC | CASTPPGGPGANVLTF
TRBJ2-5 | many | NA | TRBV28 | TGTGCCAGCAGTTTTGGCAGGGGCCAAGAGACCCAGTACTTC | CASSFGRGQETQYF
TRBJ2-3 | many | TRBD2 | TRBV15 | TGTGCCACCAGCAGAACCCCGCCGGGGGGGCTTATAAGGGATACGCAGTATTTT | CATSRTPPGGLIRDTQYF
TRBJ2-5 | many | NA | TRBV5-5 | TGTGCCAGCAGCTTTTTCGGGGAGGTGGAGACCCAGTACTTC | CASSFFGEVETQYF
TRBJ2-5 | many | NA | TRBV28 | TGTGCCAGCAGCACCCAAGGCCAAGAGACCCAGTACTTC | CASSTQGQETQYF
TRBJ2-7 | many | NA | TRBV6-2/TRBV6-3 | TGTGCCAGCAGTTACGCGGGACAGAGCTACGAGCAGTACTTC | CASSYAGQSYEQYF
TRBJ2-5 | many | NA | TRBV21-1 | TGTGCCAGCAGCAAGGCCCCGGGACGGACGACTAGCGACCCTGGAGAGACCCAGTACTTC | CASSKAPGRTTSDPGETQYF
TRBJ1-5 | NA | TRBD1 | TRBV27 | TGTGCCAGCAGTCCCCAGACAGGGGTCGATAGCAATCAGCCCCAGCATTTT | CASSPQTGVDSNQPQHF
TRBJ2-2 | few | TRBD1 | TRBV30 | TGTGCCTGGAGTGCGGGGACAGGTGGTTACGGGGAGCTGTTTTTT | CAWSAGTGGYGELFF
TRBJ1-4 | many | NA | TRBV4-1 | TGCGCCAGCAGCCAAGAAGGGCAGGAGAGAGGAAAACTGTTTTTT | CASSQEGQERGKLFF
TRBJ2-5 | many | NA | TRBV7-9 | TGTGCCAGCAGCTTAGCGCAGGGAGAGGAGACCCAGTACTTC | CASSLAQGEETQYF
TRBJ2-1 | NA | TRBD2 | TRBV9 | TGTGCCAGCAGCGTTCAGCGGGGGCCCTCCTACAATGAGCAGTTCTTC | CASSVQRGPSYNEQFF
TRBJ2-1 | many | NA | TRBV2 | TGTGCCAGCAGTGAAGCAGGAGCGGGTGAGCAGTTCTTC | CASSEAGAGEQFF
TRBJ2-1 | few | TRBD2 | TRBV6-2/TRBV6-3 | TGTGCCAGCAGTTACTCTGGCGGGGGGTACAATGAGCAGTTCTTC | CASSYSGGGYNEQFF
TRBJ2-2 | many | TRBD2 | TRBV30 | TGTGCCTGGAGGAAGGGACTAGCGGGTTGGACCGGGGAGCTGTTTTTT | CAWRKGLAGWTGELFF
TRBJ2-3 | NA | NA | TRBV27 | TGTGCCAGCAGTTCGCCGGGACAACACACAGATACGCAGTATTTT | CASSSPGQHTDTQYF